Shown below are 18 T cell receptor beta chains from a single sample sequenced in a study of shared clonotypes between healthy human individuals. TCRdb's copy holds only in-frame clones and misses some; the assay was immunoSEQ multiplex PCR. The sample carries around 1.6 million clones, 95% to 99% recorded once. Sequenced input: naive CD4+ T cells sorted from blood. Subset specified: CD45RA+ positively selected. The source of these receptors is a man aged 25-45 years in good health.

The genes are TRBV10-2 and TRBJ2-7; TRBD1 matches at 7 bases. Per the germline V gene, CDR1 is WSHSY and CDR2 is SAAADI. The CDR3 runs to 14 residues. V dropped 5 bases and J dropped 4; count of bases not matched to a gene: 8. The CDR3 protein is CASSSRQGVYEQYF. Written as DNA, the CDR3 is TGCGCCAGCAGTTCCCGGCAGGGGGTTTACGAGCAGTACTTC.

DNA of the CDR3: TGTGCCAGTACCGGGACTGCTAATGAAAAACTGTTTTTT. It yields the protein CASTGTANEKLFF. This chain connects TRBV2 to TRBJ1-4; D may be TRBD1 (5 bases). Germline V gene data show CDR1 as SNHLY and CDR2 as FYNNEI. Trimming cost V 9 bases and J 3 bases, with 11 bases left between them. The CDR3 loop spans 13 amino acids. The whole variable domain, filled in from reference TRBV2 and TRBJ1-4, reads EPEVTQTPSHQVTQMGQEVILRCVPISNHLYFYWYRQILGQKVEFLVSFYNNEISEKSEIFDDQFSVERPDGSNFTLKIRSTKLEDSAMYFCASTGTANEKLFFGSGTQLSVL.

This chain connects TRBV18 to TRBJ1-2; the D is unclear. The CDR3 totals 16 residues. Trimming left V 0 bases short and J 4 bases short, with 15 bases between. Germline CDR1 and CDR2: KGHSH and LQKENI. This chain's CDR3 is CASSPPSRAQGYGYTF. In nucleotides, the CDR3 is TGTGCCAGCTCACCACCATCTAGGGCCCAAGGCTATGGCTACACCTTC.

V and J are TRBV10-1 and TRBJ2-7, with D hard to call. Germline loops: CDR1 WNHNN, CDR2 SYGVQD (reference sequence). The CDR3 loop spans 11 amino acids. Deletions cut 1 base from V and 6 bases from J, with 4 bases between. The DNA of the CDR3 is TGCGCCAGCAGTGAGTTTTCCGAGCAGTACTTC. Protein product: CASSEFSEQYF.

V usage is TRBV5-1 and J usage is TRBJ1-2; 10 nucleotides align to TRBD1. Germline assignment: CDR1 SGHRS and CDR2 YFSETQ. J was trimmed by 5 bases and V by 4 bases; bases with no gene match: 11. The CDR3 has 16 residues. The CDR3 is CASSRDRGVLGYGYTF. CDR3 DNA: TGCGCCAGCAGCCGGGACAGGGGAGTCTTAGGGTATGGCTACACCTTC.

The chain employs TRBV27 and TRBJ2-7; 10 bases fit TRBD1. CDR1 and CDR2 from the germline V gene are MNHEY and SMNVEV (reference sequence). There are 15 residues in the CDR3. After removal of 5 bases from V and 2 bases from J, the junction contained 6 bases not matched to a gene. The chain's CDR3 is CASSPRQGAPYEQYF. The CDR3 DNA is TGTGCCAGCAGTCCTAGACAGGGGGCACCCTACGAGCAGTACTTC.

The CDR3 DNA is TGCAGCGTTGTCCCAGGGCTAGAGAGGGAGCAGTACTTC. It yields the protein CSVVPGLEREQYF. V and J are TRBV29-1 and TRBJ2-7; tentative D call: TRBD1 (5 bases). CDR3 size: 13 residues. The ends were cut back, 4 bases at V and 7 bases at J, with 17 bases in the middle. CDR1 is SQVTM and CDR2 is ANQGSEA in the germline V gene.

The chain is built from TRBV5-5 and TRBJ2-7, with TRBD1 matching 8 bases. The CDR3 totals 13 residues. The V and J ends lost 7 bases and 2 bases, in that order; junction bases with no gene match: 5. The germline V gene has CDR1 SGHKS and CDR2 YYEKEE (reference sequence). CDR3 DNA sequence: TGTGCCAGCGGGGGACAGGCTCCCTACGAGCAGTACTTC. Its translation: CASGGQAPYEQYF. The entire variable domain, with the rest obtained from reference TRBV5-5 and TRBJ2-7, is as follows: DAGVTQSPTHLIKTRGQQVTLRCSPISGHKSVSWYQQVLGQGPQFIFQYYEKEERGRGNFPDRFSARQFPNYSSELNVNALLLGDSALYLCASGGQAPYEQYFGPGTRLTVT.

For the CDR3, the DNA is TGCGCCAGCAGCCAAGTTAGACAGGGAGAAGGCTATGGCTACACCTTC. Its protein product is CASSQVRQGEGYGYTF. The V gene is TRBV4-1, the J gene TRBJ1-2; TRBD1 matches at 7 bases. There are 16 residues in the CDR3. V shed 1 base, J shed 4 bases, and the junction held 9 bases outside the gene matches. Germline V gene sequence: CDR1 MGHRA, CDR2 YSYEKL.

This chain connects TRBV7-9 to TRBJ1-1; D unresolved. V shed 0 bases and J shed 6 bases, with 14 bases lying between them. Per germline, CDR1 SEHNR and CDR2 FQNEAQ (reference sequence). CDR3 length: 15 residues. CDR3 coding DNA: TGTGCCAGCAGCTTAGCCGTGGCCAGAGGTTCTGAAGCTTTCTTT. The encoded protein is CASSLAVARGSEAFF.

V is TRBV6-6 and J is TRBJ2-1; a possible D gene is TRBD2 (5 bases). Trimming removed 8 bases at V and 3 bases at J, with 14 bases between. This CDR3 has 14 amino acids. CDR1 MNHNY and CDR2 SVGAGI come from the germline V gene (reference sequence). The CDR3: CASFRDGNYNEQFF. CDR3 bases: TGTGCCAGCTTCCGGGATGGTAACTACAATGAGCAGTTCTTC.

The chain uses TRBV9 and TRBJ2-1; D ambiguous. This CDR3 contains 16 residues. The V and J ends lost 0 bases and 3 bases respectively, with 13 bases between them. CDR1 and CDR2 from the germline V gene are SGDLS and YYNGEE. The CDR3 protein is CASSVDGSPLYNEQFF. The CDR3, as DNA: TGTGCCAGCAGCGTAGATGGGTCACCACTCTACAATGAGCAGTTCTTC.

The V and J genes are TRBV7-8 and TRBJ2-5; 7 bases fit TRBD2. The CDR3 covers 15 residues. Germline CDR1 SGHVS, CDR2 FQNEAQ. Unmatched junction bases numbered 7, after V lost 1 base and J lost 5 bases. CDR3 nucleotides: TGTGCCAGCAGCTTAGATGGCGGGAGTGGCGAGACCCAGTACTTC. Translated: CASSLDGGSGETQYF.

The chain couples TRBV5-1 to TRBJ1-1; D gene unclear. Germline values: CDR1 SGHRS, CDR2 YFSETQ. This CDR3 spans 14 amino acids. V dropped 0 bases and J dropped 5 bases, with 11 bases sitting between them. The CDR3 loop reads CASSLETGWTEAFF. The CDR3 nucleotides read TGCGCCAGCAGCTTGGAAACGGGCTGGACTGAAGCTTTCTTT.

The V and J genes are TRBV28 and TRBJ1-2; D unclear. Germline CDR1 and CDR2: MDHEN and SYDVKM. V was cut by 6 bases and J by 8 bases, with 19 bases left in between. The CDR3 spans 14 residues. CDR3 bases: TGTGCCAGCAGCCAAACCCCTCTCTTCCCAGGCTACACCTTC. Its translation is CASSQTPLFPGYTF.

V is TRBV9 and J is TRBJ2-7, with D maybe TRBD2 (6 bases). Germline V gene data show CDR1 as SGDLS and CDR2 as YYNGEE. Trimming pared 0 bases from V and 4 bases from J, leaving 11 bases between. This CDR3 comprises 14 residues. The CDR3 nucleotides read TGTGCCAGCAGCGTAGCGGGAGTCGGGTACGAGCAGTACTTC. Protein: CASSVAGVGYEQYF.

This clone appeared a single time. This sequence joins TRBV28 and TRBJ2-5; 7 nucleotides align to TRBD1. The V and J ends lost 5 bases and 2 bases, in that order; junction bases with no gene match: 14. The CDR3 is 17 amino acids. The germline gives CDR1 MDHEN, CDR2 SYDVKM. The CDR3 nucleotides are TGTGCCAGCAGTCTCCCCGACAGGGACCTTTTACAAGAGACCCAGTACTTC. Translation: CASSLPDRDLLQETQYF. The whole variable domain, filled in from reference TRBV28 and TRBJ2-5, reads DVKVTQSSRYLVKRTGEKVFLECVQDMDHENMFWYRQDPGLGLRLIYFSYDVKMKEKGDIPEGYSVSREKKERFSLILESASTNQTSMYLCASSLPDRDLLQETQYFGPGTRLLVL.

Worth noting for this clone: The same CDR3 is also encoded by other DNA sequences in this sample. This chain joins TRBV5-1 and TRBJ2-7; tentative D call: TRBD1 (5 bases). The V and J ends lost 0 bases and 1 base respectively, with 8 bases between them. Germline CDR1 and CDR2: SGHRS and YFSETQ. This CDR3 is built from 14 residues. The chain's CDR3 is CASSLVTGSYEQYF. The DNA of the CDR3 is TGCGCCAGCAGCTTGGTTACAGGTTCCTACGAGCAGTACTTC.